The 15 T cell receptor beta chains given below trace back to one sample, sequenced in a study of identical twins. TCRdb re-called the 5' RACE reads with MiXCR, one entry per CDR3 protein. This sample carries some 790,000 distinct CDR3 sequences, over 15% of them seen once, and the ten largest clones take around 13%. The same data also went into a second study, on T cells expressing NK-cell markers.

Sequencing was done on a sample of PBMCs. The receptors shown here come from a woman under 30 in good health.

A few counts support this clonotype. This chain joins TRBV27 and TRBJ1-6; a weak D match, TRBD1 (6 bases). Germline values: CDR1 MNHEY, CDR2 SMNVEV (reference sequence). The CDR3 is 13 residues long. The V end was cut by 8 bases, the J end by 9 bases, with 14 bases between. Written as DNA, the CDR3 is TGTGCCAGCGGAGCTACAGGGACTTCACCCCTCCACTTT. Its translation is CASGATGTSPLHF.

This clonotype occurred a few times. This sequence joins TRBV5-1 and TRBJ1-3; the D gene is possibly TRBD1 (5 bases). CDR3 length: 15 residues. The V and J ends lost 2 bases and 1 base respectively, with 10 bases between them. Germline values: CDR1 SGHRS, CDR2 YFSETQ. For the CDR3, the DNA is TGCGCCAGCAGCTTATCCCAGGGATCTGGAAACACCATATATTTT. Protein product: CASSLSQGSGNTIYF.

This clonotype was seen a handful of times. The V and J genes are TRBV6-2 or TRBV6-3 and TRBJ2-3, with TRBD2 matching over 12 bases. The CDR3 totals 14 residues. V lost 5 bases to trimming and J lost 6 bases; unmatched junction nucleotides: 3. Germline CDR1 MNHEY, CDR2 SVGEGT. CDR3 coding DNA: TGTGCCAGCAGTACCGGGACTAGCGGGGATACGCAGTATTTT. This gives the protein CASSTGTSGDTQYF.

The chain joins TRBV4-1 to TRBJ2-1; 7 nucleotides agree with TRBD2. CDR1 and CDR2 (germline): MGHRA, YSYEKL. With 3 bases clipped from V and 2 bases from J, the junction kept 7 bases outside the gene matches. CDR3 length equals 16 residues. Here the CDR3 DNA reads TGCGCCAGCAGCCAGTCTAGCCGGGGGGCCTACAATGAGCAGTTCTTC. It encodes CASSQSSRGAYNEQFF.

The V and J genes are TRBV5-6 and TRBJ2-3; D remains unclear. In germline, CDR1 is SGHDT, CDR2 YYEEEE. The ends were cut back, 2 bases at V and 4 bases at J, with 5 bases in the middle. This CDR3 has 12 residues. The CDR3 sequence is CASSFVSDTQYF. DNA of the CDR3: TGTGCCAGCAGCTTTGTTTCAGATACGCAGTATTTT.

At least ten counts were recorded for this clonotype. This chain joins TRBV29-1 and TRBJ2-3, with 7 positions matching TRBD2. Germline V gene data show CDR1 as SQVTM and CDR2 as ANQGSEA. The J segment lost 0 bases and the V segment lost 0 bases, leaving 6 bases of the junction unmatched. The CDR3 totals 16 residues. The CDR3 DNA reads TGCAGCGTTGAAGATCGACTAGCCTCCAGCACAGATACGCAGTATTTT. Translated, it gives CSVEDRLASSTDTQYF.

In its sample, this clonotype was seen a few times. The V and J genes are TRBV7-2 and TRBJ1-5; possible D gene TRBD1, 5 bases. V lost 5 bases and J 2 bases, leaving 16 bases between the germline ends. CDR1 is SGHTA, CDR2 FQGNSA, per germline. This CDR3 contains 16 residues. CDR3 DNA sequence: TGTGCCAGCAGCCTTATTACCTGGGGGGGCAATCAGCCCCAGCATTTT. Translating gives CASSLITWGGNQPQHF.

The chain uses TRBV11-2 and TRBJ1-2; D unclear. V was cut by 5 bases and J by 4 bases, with 23 bases left in between. The germline V gene has CDR1 SGHAT and CDR2 FQNNGV. This CDR3 contains 17 residues. As DNA, the CDR3 is TGTGCCAGCAGCCGAAGCCGACTCCTGGGCTTCATCTATGGCTACACCTTC. Protein sequence: CASSRSRLLGFIYGYTF.

This clonotype was seen repeatedly, ten times or more. The chain is built from TRBV6-5 and TRBJ2-5; perhaps TRBD1 as D (5 bases). CDR1 is MNHEY, CDR2 SVGAGI, per germline. Trimming cost V 8 bases and J 5 bases, with 9 bases left between them. The CDR3 contains 11 residues. The CDR3 region is CASQGFETQYF. DNA of the CDR3: TGTGCCAGCCAGGGATTCGAGACCCAGTACTTC.

The chain couples TRBV7-3 to TRBJ2-2; TRBD1 agrees at 7 bases. The CDR3 covers 13 residues. Looked up from germline, CDR1 is SGHTA and CDR2 is FQGTGA. Trimming removed 8 bases from V and 5 bases from J; junction bases left unmatched: 5. The CDR3 nucleotides are TGTGCCAGCGCGACAGGGCAGACCGGGGAGCTGTTTTTT. Translating gives CASATGQTGELFF.

This clonotype was counted between two and nine times. Being one base from a much bigger clone, this may be a read error. J is TRBJ2-3 and V is TRBV7-7; 12 bases are shared with TRBD2. J lost 2 bases, V lost 5 bases, and 2 bases had no gene match. Germline CDR1 and CDR2: SSHAT and FNYEAQ (reference sequence). This CDR3 has 15 amino acids. CDR3 DNA sequence: TGTGCCAGCAGCCGGACTAGCGGGGACACAGATACGCAGTATTTT. It yields the protein CASSRTSGDTDTQYF. Filled out from reference TRBV7-7 and TRBJ2-3, the complete variable domain reads GAGVSQSPRYKVTKRGQDVTLRCDPISSHATLYWYQQALGQGPEFLTYFNYEAQPDKSGLPSDRFSAERPEGSISTLTIQRTEQRDSAMYRCASSRTSGDTDTQYFGPGTRLTVL.

For the CDR3, the DNA is TGTGCCAGCAGCTTTGCATCGGCGGAAGAGACCCAGTACTTC. It encodes CASSFASAEETQYF. The chain employs TRBV7-9 and TRBJ2-5; D gene ambiguous. CDR1 is SEHNR and CDR2 is FQNEAQ in the germline V gene (reference sequence). The CDR3 length is 14 residues. Trimming removed 3 bases at V and 3 bases at J, with 11 bases between.

This clonotype was seen a handful of times. V is TRBV12-5 and J is TRBJ1-5, with D possibly TRBD1 on 6 matching bases. The CDR3 is 12 amino acids. CDR1 LGHNT and CDR2 FRNRAP come from the germline V gene. The V end was cut by 7 bases, the J end by 6 bases, with 10 bases between. The DNA of the CDR3 is TGTGCTAGTGACCTAGGGGGTCAGCCCCAGCATTTT. This sequence encodes CASDLGGQPQHF.

Only a few counts were recorded for this clonotype. J is TRBJ2-1 and V is TRBV7-2, with 9 bases aligning to TRBD1. The V gene end was trimmed by 5 bases and the J gene end by 7 bases; junction bases not matched to a gene: 9. CDR3 size: 15 residues. CDR1 and CDR2 (germline): SGHTA, FQGNSA. The CDR3 coding sequence is TGTGCCAGCAGCCCCCGGGACAGGGTAAGAAATGAGCAGTTCTTC. Amino acid sequence: CASSPRDRVRNEQFF.

The table lists this clonotype with a few counts. The chain uses TRBV6-5 and TRBJ2-3, with D perhaps TRBD1 or TRBD2 (5 bases each). The CDR3 runs to 15 residues. CDR1 is MNHEY, CDR2 SVGAGI, per germline. Trimming left V 4 bases short and J 1 base short, with 12 bases between. Here the CDR3 DNA reads TGTGCCAGCAGTTCCTCTAGCAGGGGCACAGATACGCAGTATTTT. The encoded protein is CASSSSSRGTDTQYF.